This TCR beta chain was recovered during a study of monozygotic twins with inflammatory bowel disease. Overall study findings and caveats: Distinguishing T cell subtypes was not possible. Inverse Simpson values showed less TCRbeta diversity in IBD patients than in their healthy co-twins.

From germline, CDR1 is SGHAT and CDR2 FQNNGV. The CDR3 spans 12 residues. A remark on this clonotype: Antigen unknown.

TCRdb reanalyzed the 5' RACE reads, giving one entry per CDR3 protein sequence and no DNA. The sample table sets out roughly 140,000 distinct CDR3 sequences. Every single donor had a roughly 2.5 ml blood sample drawn. The material sequenced was blood. This clonotype originated in a human donor with ulcerative colitis or Crohn's disease, or a healthy co-twin of an affected twin (not recorded which). The chain recombines TRBV11-2 with TRBJ2-7; the TCRdb D gene call, TRBD1, has no DNA to confirm it. Here the CDR3 reads CASSFAPGSPYF.